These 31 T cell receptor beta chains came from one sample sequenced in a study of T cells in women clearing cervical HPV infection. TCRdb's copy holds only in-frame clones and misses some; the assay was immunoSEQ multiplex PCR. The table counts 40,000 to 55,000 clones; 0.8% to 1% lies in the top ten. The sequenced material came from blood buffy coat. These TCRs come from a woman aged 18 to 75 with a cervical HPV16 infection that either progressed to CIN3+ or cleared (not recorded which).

The part of the CDR3 DNA that was read is TGCGCCAGCAGCCGCGGGGGGGCCATATACGAG. Amino acids: CASSRGGAIYE. The entire CDR3 is CASSRGGAIYEQYF. The rearrangement uses TRBV4-1 and TRBJ2-7; 9 bases agree with TRBD2. Read coverage stops 3 residues before the CDR3 terminus; the germline J gene supplies the remainder. This CDR3 is 14 amino acids long. The V gene's germline CDR1 is MGHRA and CDR2 YSYEKL. V gave up 4 bases and J gave up 4 bases; unmatched junction bases: 5.

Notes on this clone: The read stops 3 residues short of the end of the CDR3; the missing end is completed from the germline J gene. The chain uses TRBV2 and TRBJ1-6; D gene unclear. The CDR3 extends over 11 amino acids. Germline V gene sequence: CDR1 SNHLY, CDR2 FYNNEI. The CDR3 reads CASSEMYTLHF. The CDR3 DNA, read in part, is TGTGCCAGCAGTGAAATGTATACC.

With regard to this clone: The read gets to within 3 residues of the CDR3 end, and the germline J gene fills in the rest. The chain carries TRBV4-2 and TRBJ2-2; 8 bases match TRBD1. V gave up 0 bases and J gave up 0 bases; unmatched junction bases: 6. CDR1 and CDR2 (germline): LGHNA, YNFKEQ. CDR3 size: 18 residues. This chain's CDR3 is CASSQETQGASNTGELFF. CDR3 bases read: TGTGCCAGCAGCCAAGAGACCCAGGGGGCATCGAACACCGGGGAG.

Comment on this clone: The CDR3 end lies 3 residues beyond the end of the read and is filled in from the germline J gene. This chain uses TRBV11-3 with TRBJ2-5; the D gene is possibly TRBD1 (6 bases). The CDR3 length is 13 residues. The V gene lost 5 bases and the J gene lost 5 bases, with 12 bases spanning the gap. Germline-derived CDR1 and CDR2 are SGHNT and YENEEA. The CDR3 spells CASSPPTGETQYF. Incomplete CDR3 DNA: TGTGCCAGCAGCCCCCCAACAGGGGAGACC.

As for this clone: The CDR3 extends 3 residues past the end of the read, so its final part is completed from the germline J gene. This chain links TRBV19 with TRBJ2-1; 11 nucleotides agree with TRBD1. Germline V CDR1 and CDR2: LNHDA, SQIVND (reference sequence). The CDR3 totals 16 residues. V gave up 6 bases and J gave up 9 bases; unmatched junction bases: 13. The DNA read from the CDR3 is TGTGCCAGTAGCATACTAGGACAGGGGGCGCGAAGTGAG. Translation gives CASSILGQGARSE. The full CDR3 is CASSILGQGARSEQFF.

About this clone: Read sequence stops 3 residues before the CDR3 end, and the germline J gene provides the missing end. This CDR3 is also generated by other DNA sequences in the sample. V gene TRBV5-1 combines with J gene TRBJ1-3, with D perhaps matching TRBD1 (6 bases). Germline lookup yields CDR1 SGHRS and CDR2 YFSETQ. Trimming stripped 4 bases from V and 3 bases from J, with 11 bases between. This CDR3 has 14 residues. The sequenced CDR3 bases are TGCGCCAGCAGCCCCGGACAGTTTGGAAACACC. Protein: CASSPGQFGNT. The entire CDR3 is CASSPGQFGNTIYF.

CDR3 protein: CASSYTIGGVNTDTQYF. Partial CDR3 DNA: TGTGCCAGCAGTTATACTATCGGCGGGGTCAACACAGATACG. The chain recombines TRBV28 with TRBJ2-3; a weak D match, TRBD2 (6 bases). The read terminates 3 residues before the CDR3 end, so the remaining end is supplied by the germline J gene. The CDR3 is 17 residues long. Germline V CDR1 and CDR2: MDHEN, SYDVKM. V was shortened by 4 bases and J by 2 bases, with 19 bases between the two germline ends.

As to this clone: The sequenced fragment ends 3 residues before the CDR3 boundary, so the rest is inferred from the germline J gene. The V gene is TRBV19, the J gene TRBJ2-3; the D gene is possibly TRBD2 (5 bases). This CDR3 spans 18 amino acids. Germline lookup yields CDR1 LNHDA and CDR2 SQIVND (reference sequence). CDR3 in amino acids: CASSMRSRGGVFYQPQYF. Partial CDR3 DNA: TGTGCCAGTAGTATGCGTAGTCGGGGTGGGGTTTTCTATCAGCCG.

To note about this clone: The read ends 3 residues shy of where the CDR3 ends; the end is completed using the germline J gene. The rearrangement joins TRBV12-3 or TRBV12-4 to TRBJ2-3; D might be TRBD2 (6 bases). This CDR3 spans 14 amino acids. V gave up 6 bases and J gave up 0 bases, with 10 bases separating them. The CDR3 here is CASRLAGSTDTQYF. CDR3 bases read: TGTGCCAGCAGATTGGCGGGGAGCACAGATACG.

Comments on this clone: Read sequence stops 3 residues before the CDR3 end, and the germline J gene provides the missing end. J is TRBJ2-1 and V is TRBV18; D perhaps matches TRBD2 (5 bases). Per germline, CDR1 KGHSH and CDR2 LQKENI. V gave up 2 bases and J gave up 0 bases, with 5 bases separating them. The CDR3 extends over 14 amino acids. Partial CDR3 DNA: TGTGCCAGCTCACCAACTAGCTCCTACAATGAG. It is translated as CASSPTSSYNE. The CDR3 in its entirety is CASSPTSSYNEQFF.

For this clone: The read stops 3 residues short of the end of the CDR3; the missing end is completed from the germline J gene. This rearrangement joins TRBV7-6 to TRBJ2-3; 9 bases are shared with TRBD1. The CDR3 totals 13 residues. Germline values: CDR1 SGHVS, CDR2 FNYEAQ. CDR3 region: CASSLGTGETQYF. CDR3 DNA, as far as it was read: TGTGCCAGCAGCTTAGGGACAGGGGAGACG.

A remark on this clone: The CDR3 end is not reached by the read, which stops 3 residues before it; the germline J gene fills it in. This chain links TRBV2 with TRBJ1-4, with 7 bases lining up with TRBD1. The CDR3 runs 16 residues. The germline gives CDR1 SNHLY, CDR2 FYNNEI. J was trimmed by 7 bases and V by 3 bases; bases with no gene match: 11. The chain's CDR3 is CASSEGRGIGGEKLFF. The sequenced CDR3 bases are TGTGCCAGCAGTGAGGGCAGGGGGATTGGAGGTGAAAAA.

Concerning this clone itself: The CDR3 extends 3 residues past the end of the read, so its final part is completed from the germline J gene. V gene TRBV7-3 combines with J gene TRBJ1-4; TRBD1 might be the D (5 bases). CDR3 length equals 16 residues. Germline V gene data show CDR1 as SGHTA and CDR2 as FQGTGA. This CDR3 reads CASSPQTVAGANVLFF. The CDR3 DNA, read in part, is TGTGCCAGCAGCCCTCAGACGGTGGCTGGGGCCAACGTA.

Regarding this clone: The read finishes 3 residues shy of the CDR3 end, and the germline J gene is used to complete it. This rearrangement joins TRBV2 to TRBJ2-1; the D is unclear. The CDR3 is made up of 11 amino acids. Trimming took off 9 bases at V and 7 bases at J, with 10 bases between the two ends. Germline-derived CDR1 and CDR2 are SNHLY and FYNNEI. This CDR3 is CASTPRNEQFF. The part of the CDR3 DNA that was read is TGTGCCAGTACCCCCCGGAATGAG.

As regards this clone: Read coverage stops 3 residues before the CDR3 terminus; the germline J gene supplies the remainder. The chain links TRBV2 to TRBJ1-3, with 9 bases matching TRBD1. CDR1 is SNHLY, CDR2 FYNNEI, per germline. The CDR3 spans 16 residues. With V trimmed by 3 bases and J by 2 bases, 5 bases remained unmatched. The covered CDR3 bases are TGTGCCAGCAGTGATGCGGACAGGGGAACTGGAAACACC. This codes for CASSDADRGTGNT. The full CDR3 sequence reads CASSDADRGTGNTIYF.

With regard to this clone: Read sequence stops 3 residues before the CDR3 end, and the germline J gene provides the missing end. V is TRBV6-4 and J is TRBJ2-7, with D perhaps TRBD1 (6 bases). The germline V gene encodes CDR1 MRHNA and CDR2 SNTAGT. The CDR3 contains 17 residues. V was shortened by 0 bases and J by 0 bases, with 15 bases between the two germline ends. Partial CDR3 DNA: TGTGCCAGCAGTGACTCCCTCAGGGGAAAGGTCTCCTACGAG. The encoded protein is CASSDSLRGKVSYE. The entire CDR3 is CASSDSLRGKVSYEQYF.

Partial CDR3 DNA: TGTGCCAGCAGCTTAGGACAGGCCAAGAGC. This gives the protein CASSLGQAKS. The CDR3, in full, reads CASSLGQAKSYTF. The gene calls are TRBV11-1 and TRBJ1-2; maybe TRBD1 (6 bases). The observed sequence ends 3 residues before the CDR3 terminus, with the missing tail filled in from the germline J gene. Germline CDR1 reads SGHAT; CDR2 reads FQDESV (reference sequence). The CDR3 runs 13 residues.

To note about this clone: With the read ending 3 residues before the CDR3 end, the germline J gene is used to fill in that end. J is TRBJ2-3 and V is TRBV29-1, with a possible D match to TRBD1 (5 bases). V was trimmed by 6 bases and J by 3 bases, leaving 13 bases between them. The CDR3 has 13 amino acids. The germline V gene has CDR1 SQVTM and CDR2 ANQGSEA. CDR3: CSVSQGYTDTQYF. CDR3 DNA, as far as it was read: TGCAGCGTCTCTCAGGGATATACAGATACG.

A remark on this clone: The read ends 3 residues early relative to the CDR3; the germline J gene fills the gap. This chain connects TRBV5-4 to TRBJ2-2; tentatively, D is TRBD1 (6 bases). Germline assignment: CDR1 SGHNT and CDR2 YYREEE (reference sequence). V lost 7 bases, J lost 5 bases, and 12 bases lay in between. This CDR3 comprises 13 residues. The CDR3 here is CASSGQRTGELFF. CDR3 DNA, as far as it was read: TGTGCCAGCTCCGGACAGAGGACCGGGGAG.

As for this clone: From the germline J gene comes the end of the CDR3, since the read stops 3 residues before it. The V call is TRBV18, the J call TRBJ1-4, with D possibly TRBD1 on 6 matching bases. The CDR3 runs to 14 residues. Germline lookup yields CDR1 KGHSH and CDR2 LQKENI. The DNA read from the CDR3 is TGTGCCAGCGGACGAACCGGGACAAATTCCCCA. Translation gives CASGRTGTNSP. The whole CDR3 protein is CASGRTGTNSPLFF.

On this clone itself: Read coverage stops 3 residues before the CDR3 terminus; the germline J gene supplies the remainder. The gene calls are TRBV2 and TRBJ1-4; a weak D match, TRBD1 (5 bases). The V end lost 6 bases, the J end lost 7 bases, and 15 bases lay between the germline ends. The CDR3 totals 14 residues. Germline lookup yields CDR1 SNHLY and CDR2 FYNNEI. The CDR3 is CASRPRAGGEKLFF. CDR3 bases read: TGTGCCAGCAGACCCAGGGCCGGCGGTGAAAAA.

The CDR3 loop reads CASSPGTGGIGGELFF. The part of the CDR3 DNA that was read is TGCGCCAGCAGCCCCGGGACAGGGGGCATCGGGGGGGAG. This chain connects TRBV5-1 to TRBJ2-2; 12 positions agree with TRBD1. The CDR3 extends 3 residues past the end of the read, so its final part is completed from the germline J gene. The CDR3 is 16 amino acids. CDR1 is SGHRS, CDR2 YFSETQ, per germline. J gave up 8 bases and V 4 bases, and 9 bases lay outside the gene matches.

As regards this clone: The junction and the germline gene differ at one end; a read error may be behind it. CDR3 sequence: CVSSRGQPTNTGELFF. Incomplete CDR3 DNA: TGTGTCAGCTCAAGGGGACAGCCTACGAACACCGGGGAG. The V and J genes are TRBV18 and TRBJ2-2; TRBD1 matches 7 bases. The read terminates 3 residues before the CDR3 end, so the remaining end is supplied by the germline J gene. The CDR3 is 16 amino acids. Looked up from germline, CDR1 is KGHSH and CDR2 is LQKENI. Drawing the rest from reference TRBV18 and TRBJ2-2, the complete variable domain is NAGVMQNPRHLVRRRGQEARLRCSPMKGHSHVYWYRQLPEEGLKFMVYLQKENIIDESGMPKERFSAEFPKEGPSILRIQQVVRGDSAAYFCVSSRGQPTNTGELFFGEGSRLTVL.

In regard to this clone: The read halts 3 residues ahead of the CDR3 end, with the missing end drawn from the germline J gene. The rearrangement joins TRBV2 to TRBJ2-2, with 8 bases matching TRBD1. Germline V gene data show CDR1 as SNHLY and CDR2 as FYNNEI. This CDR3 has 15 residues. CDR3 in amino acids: CASSGVGQGEEKLFF. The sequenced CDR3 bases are TGTGCCAGCAGTGGAGTTGGACAGGGCGAGGAAAAG.

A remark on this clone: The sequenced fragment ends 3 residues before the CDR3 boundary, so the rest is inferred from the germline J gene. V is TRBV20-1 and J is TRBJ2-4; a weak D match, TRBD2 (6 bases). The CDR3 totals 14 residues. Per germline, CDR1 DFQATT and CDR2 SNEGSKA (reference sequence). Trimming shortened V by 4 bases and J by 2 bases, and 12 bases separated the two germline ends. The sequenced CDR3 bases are TGCAGTGCTATCCCGGGACTTTCCAAAAACATT. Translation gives CSAIPGLSKNI. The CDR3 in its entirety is CSAIPGLSKNIQYF.

The DNA read from the CDR3 is TGTGCTAGTGGTCAATCACAGGGGGCGATTAATTCACCC. It translates to CASGQSQGAINSP. The whole CDR3 protein reads CASGQSQGAINSPLHF. The chain links TRBV12-5 to TRBJ1-6; 9 bases are a match to TRBD1. The read falls 3 residues short of the CDR3 end, and the missing part is taken from the germline J gene. The CDR3 sequence is 16 residues long. Trimming took 5 bases from V and 6 from J; bases not matched to a gene: 8. CDR1 and CDR2 from the germline V gene are LGHNT and FRNRAP.

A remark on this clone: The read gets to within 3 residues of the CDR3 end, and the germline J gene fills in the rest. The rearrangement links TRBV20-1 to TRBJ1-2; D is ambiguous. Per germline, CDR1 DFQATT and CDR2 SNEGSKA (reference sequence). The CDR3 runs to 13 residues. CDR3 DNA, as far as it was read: TGCAGTGCTCACTCGACGGCGGCCGCAGGC. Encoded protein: CSAHSTAAAG. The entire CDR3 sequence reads CSAHSTAAAGYTF.

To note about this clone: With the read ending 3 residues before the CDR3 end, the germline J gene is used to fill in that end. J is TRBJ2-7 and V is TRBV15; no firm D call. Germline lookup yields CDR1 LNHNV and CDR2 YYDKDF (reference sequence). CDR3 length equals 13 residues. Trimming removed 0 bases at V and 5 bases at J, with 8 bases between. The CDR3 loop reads CATSRDVQDEQYF. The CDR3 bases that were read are TGTGCCACCAGCAGAGATGTGCAGGACGAG.

The CDR3 bases that were read are TGTGCCAGCAGCTACCGGGGTGAGAGCTCCTACGAG. Protein sequence: CASSYRGESSYE. The full CDR3 protein is CASSYRGESSYEQYF. The V call is TRBV13, the J call TRBJ2-7; D is perhaps TRBD2 (5 bases). The read halts 3 residues ahead of the CDR3 end, with the missing end drawn from the germline J gene. Germline V gives CDR1 PRHDT, CDR2 FYEKMQ (reference sequence). V was cut by 4 bases and J by 0 bases, with 13 bases left in between. The CDR3 spans 15 residues.

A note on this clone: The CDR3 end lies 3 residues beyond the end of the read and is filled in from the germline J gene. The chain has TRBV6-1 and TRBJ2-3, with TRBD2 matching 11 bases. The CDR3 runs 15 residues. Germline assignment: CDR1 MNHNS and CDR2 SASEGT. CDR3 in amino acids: CASSALAGGQETQYF. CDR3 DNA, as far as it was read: TGTGCCAGCAGTGCTCTAGCGGGGGGCCAAGAGACG.

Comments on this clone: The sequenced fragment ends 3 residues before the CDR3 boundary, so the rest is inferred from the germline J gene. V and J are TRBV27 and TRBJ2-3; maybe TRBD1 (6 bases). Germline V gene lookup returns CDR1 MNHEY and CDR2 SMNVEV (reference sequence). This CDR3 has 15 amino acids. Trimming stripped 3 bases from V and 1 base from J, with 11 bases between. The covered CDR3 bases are TGTGCCAGCAGTTTCGGACAGAGAGGCACAGATACG. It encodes CASSFGQRGTDT. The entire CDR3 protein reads CASSFGQRGTDTQYF.